The 20 T cell receptor beta chains reported below all come from one sample, sequenced in a study of tumor and adjacent non-tumor tissue in lung cancer. This sample's RNA came from whole unsorted tissue. TCRbeta libraries were built with three rounds of nested PCR, modified from ARM-PCR. TCRdb called the multiplex PCR reads again in MiXCR, with one record for every CDR3 protein. The sample includes over 85,000 distinct CDR3 sequences, 84% of them seen just once. The sequencing input was lung tumor tissue. These receptors all come from a man aged 70 or older with non-small cell lung cancer.

This clonotype was detected ten times or more. This chain joins TRBV20-1 and TRBJ2-1, with 11 bases identical to TRBD2. With V trimmed by 6 bases and J by 4 bases, 8 bases remained unmatched. Germline-derived CDR1 and CDR2 are DFQATT and SNEGSKA (reference sequence). The CDR3 is 15 amino acids. CDR3 sequence reads: CSARLAGQGYNEQFF. The CDR3 nucleotides read TGCAGTGCCCGACTAGCGGGACAAGGGTACAATGAGCAGTTCTTC.

Comments on this clonotype: The junction shows a germline mismatch at one end, possibly a read error. CDR3 nucleotides: TGCGGCGTGCTCCAGACGGGGGCCTGTGGCTACACCTTC. Its protein product is CGVLQTGACGYTF. V and J are TRBV29-1 and TRBJ1-2; possible D gene TRBD1, 6 bases. The CDR3 contains 13 residues. Germline V gene data show CDR1 as SQVTM and CDR2 as ANQGSEA.

With regard to this clonotype: The junction departs from the called germline gene at one end, perhaps through a read error. CDR3 region: CSVEAGGKTQHF. The CDR3 DNA follows: TGCAGCGTTGAGGCAGGGGGAAAGACCCAACACTTC. The chain joins TRBV29-1 to TRBJ2-5; 7 nucleotides align to TRBD1. There are 12 residues in the CDR3. Per the germline V gene, CDR1 is SQVTM and CDR2 is ANQGSEA.

For this clonotype: The CDR3 ends on some other residue instead of the conserved phenylalanine or tryptophan, so this is likely a read error. The J gene is TRBJ2-1, the V gene TRBV6-2 or TRBV6-3; D not certain. Germline loops: CDR1 MNHEY, CDR2 SVGEGT. The length of the CDR3 is 13 residues. V was cut by 7 bases and J by 7 bases, with 14 bases left in between. CDR3: CASKRGDYNEQFI. The CDR3 DNA follows: TGTGCCAGCAAGAGAGGCGATTATAATGAGCAGTTCATC.

In regard to this clonotype: The junction and the germline gene differ at one end; a read error may be behind it. The chain is built from TRBV6-1 and TRBJ2-1; 8 bases align to TRBD1. Looked up from germline, CDR1 is MNHNS and CDR2 is SASEGT. The CDR3 contains 15 residues. CDR3 nucleotides: TGTGCCAGCAGTGACCCGGGACAGGTAAACAATGAGCAGCTCTTC. It encodes CASSDPGQVNNEQLF.

This chain uses TRBV6-2 or TRBV6-3 with TRBJ2-4, with 7 bases identical to TRBD1. The germline V gene encodes CDR1 MNHEY and CDR2 SVGEGT. J was trimmed by 12 bases and V by 4 bases; bases with no gene match: 12. The CDR3 length is 14 residues. CDR3 residues: CASSSFGQEDNQYF. CDR3 DNA: TGTGCCAGCAGTTCTTTTGGACAGGAGGACAATCAGTACTTC.

With regard to this clonotype: With a much larger clone just one base away, this may be a read error. The gene calls are TRBV20-1 and TRBJ2-7, with 11 bases aligning to TRBD2. The ends lost 2 bases at V and 2 bases at J; junction bases unmatched: 5. Germline values: CDR1 DFQATT, CDR2 SNEGSKA (reference sequence). The CDR3 contains 15 residues. CDR3 coding DNA: TGCAGTGCTAGATGGACTAGCGGGCTGACCTACGAGCAGTACTTC. Amino acids: CSARWTSGLTYEQYF.

In regard to this clonotype: No conserved phenylalanine or tryptophan is present at the end of the CDR3, so a read error is the likely explanation. The DNA of the CDR3 is TGTACCAGCAGGGACAGGAACACTGAAGCTTTCCTT. Amino acid sequence: CTSRDRNTEAFL. The V and J genes are TRBV6-2 or TRBV6-3 and TRBJ1-1; 7 positions match TRBD1. CDR1 is MNHEY and CDR2 is SVGEGT in the germline V gene. The CDR3 consists of 12 residues.

The rearrangement links TRBV6-2 or TRBV6-3 to TRBJ2-2; 8 bases match TRBD2. Germline-derived CDR1 and CDR2 are MNHEY and SVGEGT. This CDR3 is 15 amino acids long. After removal of 6 bases from V and 5 bases from J, the junction contained 8 bases not matched to a gene. CDR3 amino acids: CASRFSGAWTGELFF. In DNA, the CDR3 is TGTGCCAGCAGATTTAGCGGGGCTTGGACCGGGGAGCTGTTTTTT.

Comments on this clonotype: This clone may be a read error of a much larger clone one base away. The chain couples TRBV7-9 to TRBJ2-5, with a possible D match to TRBD1 (6 bases). Germline V lookup: CDR1 SEHNR, CDR2 FQNEAQ (reference sequence). This CDR3 has 13 amino acids. The CDR3 nucleotides read TGTGTCAGCAGCACGACAGGCGGAGAGACCCAGTACTTC. It yields the protein CVSSTTGGETQYF.

With respect to this clonotype: A read error may be the cause here, since a much bigger clone is one base away. The chain employs TRBV16 and TRBJ2-1; 7 nucleotides match TRBD1. The J segment lost 0 bases and the V segment lost 10 bases, leaving 6 bases of the junction unmatched. CDR3 size: 14 residues. Germline V gene lookup returns CDR1 KGHSY and CDR2 FQNENV. The CDR3 DNA reads TGTGCCAACGGGACAGCTAGCTCCTACAATGAGCAGTTCTTC. It yields the protein CANGTASSYNEQFF.

Remarks on this clonotype: The junction does not match germline at one end; this may be a read error. The rearrangement joins TRBV4-2 to TRBJ1-5; possibly TRBD1 for D (5 bases). Germline lookup yields CDR1 LGHNA and CDR2 YNFKEQ. The CDR3 consists of 14 residues. The CDR3 DNA sequence: TGTGCCAGTAGCCAGGATGACAGTAGTCAGCCCCAGCATTTT. It specifies CASSQDDSSQPQHF.

In its sample, this clonotype was seen once. The CDR3: CASSQVAVGYTF. CDR3 nucleotides: TGTGCCAGCAGTCAAGTCGCTGTCGGCTACACCTTC. The chain links TRBV7-9 to TRBJ1-2; no firm D call. Germline CDR1 and CDR2: SEHNR and FQNEAQ (reference sequence). V lost 6 bases to trimming and J lost 8 bases, with 13 bases between them. CDR3 length: 12 residues. Using reference TRBV7-9 and TRBJ1-2 for the parts outside the CDR3, the full variable domain is DTGVSQNPRHKITKRGQNVTFRCDPISEHNRLYWYRQTLGQGPEFLTYFQNEAQLEKSRLLSDRFSAERPKGSFSTLEIQRTEQGDSAMYLCASSQVAVGYTFGSGTRLTVV.

On this clonotype: This may stem from a read error, because a much larger clone lies one nucleotide away. The chain combines TRBV28 with TRBJ1-1, with no clear D. CDR1 is MDHEN and CDR2 is SYDVKM in the germline V gene. This CDR3 is built from 15 residues. CDR3 sequence reads: CASRGMGLRYTETFF. The CDR3 DNA sequence: TGTGCCAGCAGGGGAATGGGTCTCCGTTACACTGAAACTTTCTTT. The complete variable domain, with remaining parts taken from reference TRBV28 and TRBJ1-1, reads DVKVTQSSRYLVKRTGEKVFLECVQDMDHENMFWYRQDPGLGLRLIYFSYDVKMKEKGDIPEGYSVSREKKERFSLILESASTNQTSMYLCASRGMGLRYTETFFGQGTRLTVV.

On this clonotype itself: A junction boundary mismatches the germline segment, possibly from a read error. This sequence joins TRBV11-3 and TRBJ2-5, with 8 bases fitting TRBD2. Germline V lookup: CDR1 SGHNT, CDR2 YENEEA. This CDR3 region has 15 residues. In DNA, the CDR3 is TGTGCCAGCAACTTAGGGACTAGTCTGGACGAGACCAAGTACTTC. This translates into CASNLGTSLDETKYF.

Turning to this clonotype: Being one base from a much bigger clone, this may be a read error. V is TRBV28 and J is TRBJ2-7; TRBD1 matches at 10 bases. The CDR3 has 15 residues. CDR1 and CDR2 (germline): MDHEN, SYDVKM. CDR3 loop: CTSRFRQGATYEQYF. CDR3 nucleotide sequence: TGTACCAGCAGGTTCAGACAGGGGGCGACCTACGAGCAGTACTTC.

There are many counts of this clonotype. V gene TRBV20-1 combines with J gene TRBJ2-7; D ambiguous. This CDR3 has 14 amino acids. Between the trimmed V and J ends, which lost 6 bases and 0 bases, there was a span of 15 bases. Per germline, CDR1 DFQATT and CDR2 SNEGSKA (reference sequence). Here the CDR3 DNA reads TGCAGTGCGGACCCCCTAACTCGCTCCTACGAGCAGTACTTC. Protein: CSADPLTRSYEQYF.

Worth noting for this clonotype: This CDR3 is missing its conserved last phenylalanine or tryptophan, likely due to a read error. V usage is TRBV5-6 and J usage is TRBJ1-1, with 8 bases lining up with TRBD1. Germline CDR1 and CDR2: SGHDT and YYEEEE. Trimming removed 5 bases from V and 1 base from J; junction bases left unmatched: 7. This CDR3 region has 15 residues. The CDR3 loop is CASSGTGLSNTEAFS. DNA of the CDR3: TGTGCCAGCAGTGGGACAGGTTTGTCGAACACTGAAGCTTTCTCT.

Regarding this clonotype: Since the CDR3 does not end with the conserved phenylalanine or tryptophan, this likely comes from a read error. The limits of the CDR3 on the DNA are not certain, so only TCRdb's listed CDR3 is given. V is TRBV11-3 and J is TRBJ1-1; no check of the table's D call, TRBD1, against the DNA was made. CDR1 is SGHNT, CDR2 YENEEA, per germline. 16 amino acids form the CDR3, both terminal residues included. CDR3 amino acids: CANSLKTGWMITEAIL.

This chain connects TRBV9 to TRBJ2-1; D is ambiguous. Germline CDR1 is SGDLS and CDR2 is YYNGEE. The V end lost 7 bases, the J end lost 7 bases, and 18 bases lay between the germline ends. This CDR3 has 14 amino acids. CDR3 DNA: TGTGCCAGCTGTCCTCAGTTGGCAGGTAATGAGCAGTTCTTC. Amino acid sequence: CASCPQLAGNEQFF.